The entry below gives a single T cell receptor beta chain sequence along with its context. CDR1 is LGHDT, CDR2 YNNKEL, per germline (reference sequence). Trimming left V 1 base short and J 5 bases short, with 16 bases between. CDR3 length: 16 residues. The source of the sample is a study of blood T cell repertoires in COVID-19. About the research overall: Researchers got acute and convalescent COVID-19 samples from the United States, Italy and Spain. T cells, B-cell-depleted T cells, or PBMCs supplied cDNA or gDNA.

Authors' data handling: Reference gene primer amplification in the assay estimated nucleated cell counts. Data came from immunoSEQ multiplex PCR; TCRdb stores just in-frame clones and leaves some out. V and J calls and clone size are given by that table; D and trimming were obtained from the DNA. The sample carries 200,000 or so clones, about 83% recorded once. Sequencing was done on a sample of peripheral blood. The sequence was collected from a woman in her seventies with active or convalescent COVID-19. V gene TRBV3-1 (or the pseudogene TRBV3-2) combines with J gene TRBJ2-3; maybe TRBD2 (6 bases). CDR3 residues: CASSQVGGRLQDTQYF. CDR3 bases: TGTGCCAGCAGCCAAGTCGGTGGGAGGTTACAAGATACGCAGTATTTT.